These 5 T cell receptor beta chains came from one sample sequenced in a study of cytomegalovirus exposure and HLA in healthy donors. The primer mix had 60 Vbeta and 13 Jbeta primers. Assay used: immunoSEQ multiplex PCR; TCRdb lists only in-frame clones, some missing. The top ten clones hold about 7.1% of a sample with roughly 140,000 clones, 65% to 90% of them seen once. Sample: PBMCs. The receptors come from a woman aged 45-59 years in good health and CMV-seropositive.

The chain uses TRBV5-1 and TRBJ2-7, with D tentatively TRBD2 (6 bases). The CDR3 length is 13 residues. The germline V gene encodes CDR1 SGHRS and CDR2 YFSETQ. The ends were cut back, 4 bases at V and 1 base at J, with 9 bases in the middle. DNA for the CDR3: TGCGCCAGCAGCCTGACTAGTTCCTACGAGCAGTACTTC. Translation gives CASSLTSSYEQYF.

This clone was observed a few times. This chain joins TRBV6-5 and TRBJ2-7, with D unclear. The CDR3 is 14 residues long. Trimming took off 5 bases at V and 3 bases at J, with 14 bases between the two ends. CDR1 is MNHEY, CDR2 SVGAGI, per germline. The chain's CDR3 is CASSDPTHYYEQYF. As DNA, the CDR3 is TGTGCCAGCAGTGATCCAACCCACTACTACGAGCAGTACTTC.

The V and J genes are TRBV19 and TRBJ2-5; TRBD2 might be the D (6 bases). The DNA end is a closer match to TRBJ2-7, so the J assignment may be wrong. The CDR3 has 15 residues. CDR1 is LNHDA, CDR2 SQIVND, per germline (reference sequence). In DNA form, the CDR3 reads TGTGCCAGTAGTATACGGGCGGAGGGCATATACGAGCAGTACTTC. It codes for CASSIRAEGIYEQYF.

The chain has TRBV7-2 and TRBJ2-3; TRBD1 aligns across 8 bases. This CDR3 is 13 amino acids long. V was clipped by 8 bases and J by 2 bases; unmatched bases: 3. Germline CDR1 SGHTA, CDR2 FQGNSA. DNA for the CDR3: TGTGCCAGCGGGGACAGGTACACAGATACGCAGTATTTT. Its translation: CASGDRYTDTQYF.

The rearrangement joins TRBV30 to TRBJ1-2; perhaps TRBD1 as D (6 bases). The CDR3 totals 14 residues. Between the trimmed V and J ends, which lost 2 bases and 2 bases, there was a span of 12 bases. Germline CDR1 and CDR2: GTSNPN and SVGIG (reference sequence). CDR3 coding DNA: TGTGCCTGGAGTAAGAAGGGGGGGAACTATGGCTACACCTTC. Its translation: CAWSKKGGNYGYTF.